This T cell receptor beta chain emerged from a study of cytomegalovirus exposure and HLA in healthy donors. Comments on this clone: The antigen remains unidentified.

Clones were read by immunoSEQ multiplex PCR, and TCRdb kept only the in-frame ones, dropping some. Seen here are 150,000 to 200,000 clones, roughly 89% observed once, and the top ten hold about a tenth. The V and J ends lost 4 bases and 4 bases, in that order; junction bases with no gene match: 13. Per the germline V gene, CDR1 is SGHVS and CDR2 is FNYEAQ. This CDR3 contains 17 residues. The study's findings and limits: 150 to 200 TCR beta chains were listed as cytomegalovirus-associated.

The chain is built from TRBV7-6 and TRBJ2-5, with 9 bases aligning to TRBD2. The source material was PBMCs. The receptor's source is a woman aged 18-29 years in good health and CMV-seropositive. CDR3 residues: CASSSVLAGDVSETQYF. DNA for the CDR3: TGTGCCAGCAGCTCCGTCTTAGCGGGAGACGTATCAGAGACCCAGTACTTC.